A selection of T cell receptor beta chains follows, all from one sample in a study of blood T cell repertoires in COVID-19. Only in-frame clones appear in the TCRdb table, and some are missing; sequencing was by immunoSEQ multiplex PCR. The table records approximately 170,000 clones, approximately 85% of them present only once. Sequencing used PBMCs or T cells enriched from blood (not recorded which). The receptor set was obtained from a woman between 18 and 29 years old who had recovered from COVID-19. Each CDR3 is given with its conserved first and last residue. D genes are given only for firm matches. Not all rows give a size; the values are once, few, many and, for expanded clones, a class.

D gene | J gene | V gene | clone size | CDR3 DNA | CDR3 protein
TRBD1 | TRBJ1-1 | TRBV29-1 | NA | TGCAGCGCGGGACAGGGGAACACTGAAGCTTTCTTT | CSAGQGNTEAFF
TRBD1 | TRBJ1-1 | TRBV6-1 | NA | TGTGCCAGCAGTGACGGGACAGGGGGCGGGATGAACACTGAAGCTTTCTTT | CASSDGTGGGMNTEAFF
TRBD1 | TRBJ1-5 | TRBV7-8 | once | TGTGCCAGCAGCTTAGTCACAGGGGTTCAGCCCCAGCATTTT | CASSLVTGVQPQHF
TRBD2 | TRBJ2-1 | TRBV5-1 | NA | TGCGCCAGCAGCCCGGAGACTAGCGGGAGAGTATGGAATGAGCAGTTCTTC | CASSPETSGRVWNEQFF
NA | TRBJ1-1 | TRBV5-6 | NA | TGTGCCAGCAGCCTCGACAGGACGAACACTGAAGCTTTCTTT | CASSLDRTNTEAFF
TRBD2 | TRBJ2-7 | TRBV20-1 | NA | TGCAGTGCTAGTAGTACTAGCGGGATGAACTACGAGCAGTACTTC | CSASSTSGMNYEQYF
NA | TRBJ1-1 | TRBV2 | NA | TGTGCCAGCAGTGGTCCGGGACATGAAGCTTTCTTT | CASSGPGHEAFF
TRBD1 | TRBJ1-1 | TRBV28 | NA | TGTGCCAGCAGTTTATCCCTACAGGGGGGATCGAACACTGAAGCTTTCTTT | CASSLSLQGGSNTEAFF
TRBD2 | TRBJ2-5 | TRBV4-3 | NA | TGCGCCAGCAGCCAGGGACTAGGGGAGACCCAGTACTTC | CASSQGLGETQYF
TRBD1 | TRBJ1-1 | TRBV18 | NA | TGTGCCAGCTCACCACAACCCAGGGGGATGAGGACTGAAGCTTTCTTT | CASSPQPRGMRTEAFF
NA | TRBJ1-1 | TRBV5-1 | NA | TGCGCCAGCAGCTTGGTAGTCTCGGTAAACGCTGAAGCTTTCTTT | CASSLVVSVNAEAFF
NA | TRBJ1-5 | TRBV7-8 | NA | TGTGCCAGCAGCTTAGAATCTGGCGGGGGCAATCAGCCCCAGCATTTT | CASSLESGGGNQPQHF
TRBD1 | TRBJ1-3 | TRBV24-1 | NA | TGTGCCACCAGTGAGTACCCCCGGGACAGGGGGCGGGGAAACACCATATATTTT | CATSEYPRDRGRGNTIYF
NA | TRBJ2-7 | TRBV9 | once | TGTGCCAGCAGCGAAGATCAGGCCTCCTCCTACGAGCAGTACTTC | CASSEDQASSYEQYF
NA | TRBJ1-6 | TRBV28 | NA | TGTGCCAGCAGGCCCTACAGGGCTAATTCACCCCTCCACTTT | CASRPYRANSPLHF
NA | TRBJ2-1 | TRBV6-5 | NA | TGTGCCAGCACCCTGGGACTCAACAATGAGCAGTTCTTC | CASTLGLNNEQFF
NA | TRBJ1-1 | TRBV5-1 | NA | TGCGCCAGCAGCGCCAACGTGCAGGGTAAAGGTGGTGGTGAAGCTTTCTTT | CASSANVQGKGGGEAFF
NA | TRBJ1-6 | TRBV9 | few | TGTGCCAGCAGCGTACGGGACACCCAGAATTCACCCCTCCACTTT | CASSVRDTQNSPLHF
NA | TRBJ2-7 | TRBV9 | NA | TGTGCCAGCAGCGTAGAGCAGTTCACTTCTAGAGAGCAGTACTTC | CASSVEQFTSREQYF
TRBD2 | TRBJ2-3 | TRBV9 | few | TGTGCCAGCAGCGTAACTAGCGGCACAGATACGCAGTATTTT | CASSVTSGTDTQYF
TRBD1 | TRBJ1-4 | TRBV5-1 | NA | TGCGCCAGCAGCTTGGCAGGGGGAAATGAAAAACTGTTTTTT | CASSLAGGNEKLFF
NA | TRBJ1-5 | TRBV4-1 | once | TGCGCCAGCAGCCAAGTTGGAGATCAGCCCCAGCATTTT | CASSQVGDQPQHF
NA | TRBJ2-3 | TRBV24-1 | few | TGTGCCACCAGTGATTTAGTGGAGCCAGATACGCAGTATTTT | CATSDLVEPDTQYF
NA | TRBJ2-3 | TRBV7-2 | once | TGTGCCAGCAGCCCCTTACCTAACACAGATACGCAGTATTTT | CASSPLPNTDTQYF
NA | TRBJ2-2 | TRBV15 | NA | TGTGCCACCAGCAGAGAAGACAGCACCGGGGAGCTGTTTTTT | CATSREDSTGELFF
NA | TRBJ2-3 | TRBV2 | once | TGTGCCAGCACGGGGGGCTTAGCAGATACGCAGTATTTT | CASTGGLADTQYF
TRBD1 | TRBJ1-5 | TRBV19 | NA | TGTGCCAGTAACCCAGGACAGGGGGCAAGGCCCCAGCATTTT | CASNPGQGARPQHF
NA | TRBJ2-7 | TRBV11-2 | NA | TGTGCCAGCAGCTTAGATCAACAGGCCTTATTTTCCTACGAGCAGTACTTC | CASSLDQQALFSYEQYF
NA | TRBJ1-1 | TRBV19 | NA | TGTGCCAGCTTACGAGGCACTGAAGCTTTCTTT | CASLRGTEAFF
TRBD2 | TRBJ2-3 | TRBV7-2 | once | TGTGCCAGCAGCTTAGCGTTACTAGCGGGGGCTTCAGATACGCAGTATTTT | CASSLALLAGASDTQYF
NA | TRBJ1-1 | TRBV7-2 | NA | TGTGCCAGCAGCTTAGACGGTCCTATGGCTGAAGCTTTCTTT | CASSLDGPMAEAFF
TRBD1 | TRBJ1-1 | TRBV28 | NA | TGTGCCAGCAGCTACAGGGGATCGGCTTTCTTT | CASSYRGSAFF
NA | TRBJ1-5 | TRBV19 | NA | TGTGCCAGTAGTATCGTCCGAGCCCGCAATCAGCCCCAGCATTTT | CASSIVRARNQPQHF
NA | TRBJ1-4 | TRBV4-2 | NA | TGTGCCAGCAAACAGGGCGCTAATAATGAAAAACTGTTTTTT | CASKQGANNEKLFF
NA | TRBJ2-7 | TRBV7-4 | NA | TGTGCCAGCAGCTTAGACAGGGTCTACGAGCAGTACTTC | CASSLDRVYEQYF
NA | TRBJ2-1 | TRBV28 | NA | TGTGCCAGCACCCAACTAACTAGTATCGGGGGAAATGAGCAGTTCTTC | CASTQLTSIGGNEQFF
NA | TRBJ1-1 | TRBV7-6 | NA | TGTGCCAGCAGCTTAGGGACAGAATCCGGGGGGGAAGCTTTCTTT | CASSLGTESGGEAFF
TRBD1 | TRBJ2-5 | TRBV6-1 | NA | TGTGCCAGCAGTGACCGAGGGGGCCCAGAGACCCAGTACTTC | CASSDRGGPETQYF
NA | TRBJ1-5 | TRBV19 | NA | TGTGCCAGTAGGTTAACGCGGGGTAATCAGCCCCAGCATTTT | CASRLTRGNQPQHF
TRBD1 | TRBJ1-6 | TRBV28 | once | TGTGCCACCCAGGGGGCAGAACATTCACCCCTCCACTTT | CATQGAEHSPLHF
NA | TRBJ1-2 | TRBV20-1 | NA | TGCAGTGCTAGTAACTCCGGGACTCCCTATGGCTACACCTTC | CSASNSGTPYGYTF
NA | TRBJ2-3 | TRBV29-1 | NA | TGCAGCGTCTCTGAGCGGGCCGAAGCAGATACGCAGTATTTT | CSVSERAEADTQYF
NA | TRBJ1-3 | TRBV18 | NA | TGTGCCAGCTCACCAGAAAAACGGCAGGGACTCTCTGGAAACACCATATATTTT | CASSPEKRQGLSGNTIYF
NA | TRBJ1-2 | TRBV10-3 | NA | TGTGCCATCAGTTCTCAGGGTTCCCCCTATGGCTACACCTTC | CAISSQGSPYGYTF
NA | TRBJ1-6 | TRBV4-1 | NA | TGCGCCAGCAGCCATTTGGGCCTTTTTGTGAATTCACCCCTCCACTTT | CASSHLGLFVNSPLHF
TRBD1 | TRBJ1-1 | TRBV19 | NA | TGTGCCAGTAGTAATAATATGGGACAGGGTACTGAAGCTTTCTTT | CASSNNMGQGTEAFF
NA | TRBJ1-2 | TRBV2 | NA | TGTGCCAGCAGTGGGGGACAATCCGGCTACACCTTC | CASSGGQSGYTF
NA | TRBJ1-1 | TRBV19 | NA | TGTGCCAGTACCCGGGGGGAAAATGAAGCTTTCTTT | CASTRGENEAFF
TRBD1 | TRBJ2-5 | TRBV5-4 | NA | TGTGCCAGCACCCGAACCCCGACAGGGCAAGAGACCCAGTACTTC | CASTRTPTGQETQYF
NA | TRBJ2-7 | TRBV5-6 | NA | TGTGCCAGCAGCTTGGCTAGCTACGAGCAGTACTTC | CASSLASYEQYF
TRBD1 | TRBJ2-7 | TRBV4-3 | NA | TGCGCCAGCAGCCAAGGGACAGGGATAGGCTACGAGCAGTACTTC | CASSQGTGIGYEQYF
NA | TRBJ1-1 | TRBV27 | NA | TGTGCCAGCAGTTCCCTCGATGGGGGGTACACTGAAGCTTTCTTT | CASSSLDGGYTEAFF
NA | TRBJ2-5 | TRBV24-1 | NA | TGTGCCACCAGTGATTTAGGGGGGGACCAAGAGACCCAGTACTTC | CATSDLGGDQETQYF
NA | TRBJ1-4 | TRBV28 | once | TGTGCCAGCAGATTAGGAGGGGAAAATGAAAAACTGTTTTTT | CASRLGGENEKLFF
NA | TRBJ1-2 | TRBV28 | NA | TGTGCCAGCAGTTCTAATGCGGCGCTATATGGCTACACCTTC | CASSSNAALYGYTF
TRBD2 | TRBJ2-2 | TRBV7-9 | NA | TGTGCCAGCAGCCCGTTTAGACTAGCGGGGGACGGGGACACCGGGGAGCTGTTTTTT | CASSPFRLAGDGDTGELFF